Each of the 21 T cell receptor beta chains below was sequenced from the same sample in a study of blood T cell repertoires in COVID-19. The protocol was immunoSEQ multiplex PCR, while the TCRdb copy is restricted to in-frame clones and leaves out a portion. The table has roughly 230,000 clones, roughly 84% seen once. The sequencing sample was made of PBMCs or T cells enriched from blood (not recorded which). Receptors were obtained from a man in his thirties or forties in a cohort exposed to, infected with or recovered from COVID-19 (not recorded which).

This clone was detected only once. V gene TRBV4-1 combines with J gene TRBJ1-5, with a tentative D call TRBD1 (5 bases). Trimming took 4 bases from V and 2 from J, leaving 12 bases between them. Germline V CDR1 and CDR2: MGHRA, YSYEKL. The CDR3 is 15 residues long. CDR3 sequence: CASSLDDSRNQPQHF. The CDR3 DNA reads TGCGCCAGCAGCCTAGATGACAGTCGCAATCAGCCCCAGCATTTT.

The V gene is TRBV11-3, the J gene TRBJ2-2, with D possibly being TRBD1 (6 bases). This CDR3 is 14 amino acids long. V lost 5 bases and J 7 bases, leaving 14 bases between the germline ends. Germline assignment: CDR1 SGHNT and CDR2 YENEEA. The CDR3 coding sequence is TGTGCCAGCAGCAACCGACAGGTCGGCGGGGAGCTGTTTTTT. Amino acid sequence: CASSNRQVGGELFF.

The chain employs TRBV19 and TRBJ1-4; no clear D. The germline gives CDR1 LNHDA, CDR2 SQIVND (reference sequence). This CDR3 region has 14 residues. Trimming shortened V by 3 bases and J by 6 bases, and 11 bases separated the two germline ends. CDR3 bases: TGTGCCAGTAGTATCGACGGGGTTGATGAAAAACTGTTTTTT. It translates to CASSIDGVDEKLFF.

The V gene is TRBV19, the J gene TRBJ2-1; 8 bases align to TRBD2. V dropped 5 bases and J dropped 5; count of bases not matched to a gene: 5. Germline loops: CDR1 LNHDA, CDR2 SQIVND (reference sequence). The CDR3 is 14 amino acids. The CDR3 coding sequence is TGTGCCAGTAGTCCTAGGACTAGCAACAATGAGCAGTTCTTC. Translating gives CASSPRTSNNEQFF.

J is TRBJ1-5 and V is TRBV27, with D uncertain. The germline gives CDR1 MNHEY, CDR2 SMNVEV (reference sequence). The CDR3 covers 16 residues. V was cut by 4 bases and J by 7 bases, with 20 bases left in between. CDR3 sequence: CASSYRHSTPGQPQHF. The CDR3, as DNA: TGTGCCAGCAGTTATAGGCATTCCACCCCGGGGCAGCCCCAGCATTTT.

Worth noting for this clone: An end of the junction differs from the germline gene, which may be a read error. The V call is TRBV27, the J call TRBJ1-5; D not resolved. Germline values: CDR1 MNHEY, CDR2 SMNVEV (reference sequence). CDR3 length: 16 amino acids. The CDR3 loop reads CVSSLSGGVINQPQHF. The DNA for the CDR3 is TGTGTCAGCAGTTTATCGGGAGGCGTGATCAATCAGCCCCAGCATTTT.

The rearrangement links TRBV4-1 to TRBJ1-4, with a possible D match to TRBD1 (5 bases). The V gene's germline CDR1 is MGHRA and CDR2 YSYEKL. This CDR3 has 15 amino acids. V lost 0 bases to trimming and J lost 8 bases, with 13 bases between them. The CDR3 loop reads CASSQDGGGDEKLFF. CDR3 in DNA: TGCGCCAGCAGCCAAGACGGGGGAGGTGACGAAAAACTGTTTTTT.

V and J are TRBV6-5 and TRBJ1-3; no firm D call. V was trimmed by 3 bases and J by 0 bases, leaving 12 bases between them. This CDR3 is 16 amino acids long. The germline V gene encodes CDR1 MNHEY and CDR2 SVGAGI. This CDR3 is CASSYGQSASGNTIYF. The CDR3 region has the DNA TGTGCCAGCAGTTATGGGCAGTCTGCCTCTGGAAACACCATATATTTT.

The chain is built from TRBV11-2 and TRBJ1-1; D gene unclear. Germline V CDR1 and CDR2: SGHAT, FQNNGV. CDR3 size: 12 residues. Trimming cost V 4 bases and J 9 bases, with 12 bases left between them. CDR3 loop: CASSSTTTKAFF. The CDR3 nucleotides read TGTGCCAGCAGCTCGACGACGACTAAAGCTTTCTTT.

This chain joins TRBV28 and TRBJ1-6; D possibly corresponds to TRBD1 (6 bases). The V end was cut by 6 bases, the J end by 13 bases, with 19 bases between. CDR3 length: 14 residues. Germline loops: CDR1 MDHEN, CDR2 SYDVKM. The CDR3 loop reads CASRTGGGASPLHF. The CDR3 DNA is TGTGCCAGCAGGACAGGCGGGGGCGCGTCGCCCCTCCACTTT.

CDR3 sequence: CASSPNPGGHEQFF. As DNA, the CDR3 is TGTGCCAGCTCACCAAATCCGGGAGGTCATGAGCAGTTCTTC. This chain uses TRBV18 with TRBJ2-1; 7 nucleotides line up with TRBD2. The CDR3 runs to 14 residues. Germline V gene lookup returns CDR1 KGHSH and CDR2 LQKENI. Trimming removed 2 bases from V and 8 bases from J; junction bases left unmatched: 6.

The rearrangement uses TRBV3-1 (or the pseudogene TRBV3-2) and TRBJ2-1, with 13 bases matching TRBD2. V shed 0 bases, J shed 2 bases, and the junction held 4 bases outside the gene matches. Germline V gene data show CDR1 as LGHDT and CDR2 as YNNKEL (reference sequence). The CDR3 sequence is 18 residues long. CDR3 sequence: CASSQESGLAGAYNEQFF. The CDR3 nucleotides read TGTGCCAGCAGCCAAGAATCTGGACTAGCGGGAGCCTACAATGAGCAGTTCTTC.

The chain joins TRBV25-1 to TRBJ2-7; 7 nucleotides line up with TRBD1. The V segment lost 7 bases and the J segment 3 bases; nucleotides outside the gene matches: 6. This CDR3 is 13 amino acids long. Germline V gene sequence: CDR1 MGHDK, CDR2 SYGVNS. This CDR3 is CASKRQGNYEQYF. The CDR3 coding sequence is TGTGCCAGCAAAAGACAGGGCAACTACGAGCAGTACTTC.

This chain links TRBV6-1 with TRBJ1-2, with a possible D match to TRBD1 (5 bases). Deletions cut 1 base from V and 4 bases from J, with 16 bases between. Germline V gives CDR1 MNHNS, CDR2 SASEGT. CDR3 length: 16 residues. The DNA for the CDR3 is TGTGCCAGCAGTGAAGACCGTGGGGGGTGGAGCTATGGCTACACCTTC. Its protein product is CASSEDRGGWSYGYTF.

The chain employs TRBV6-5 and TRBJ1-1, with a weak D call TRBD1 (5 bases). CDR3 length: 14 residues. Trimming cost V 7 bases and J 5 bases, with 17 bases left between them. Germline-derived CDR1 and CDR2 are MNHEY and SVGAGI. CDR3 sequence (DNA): TGTGCCAGCAATCCCGGGCCAGGGAGGACTGAAGCTTTCTTT. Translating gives CASNPGPGRTEAFF.

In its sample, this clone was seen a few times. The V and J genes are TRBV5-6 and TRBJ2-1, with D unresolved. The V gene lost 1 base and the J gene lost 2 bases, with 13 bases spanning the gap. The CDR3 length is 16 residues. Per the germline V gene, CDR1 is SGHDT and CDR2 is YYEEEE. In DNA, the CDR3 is TGTGCCAGCAGCTTGTGGGCTCCCTATGCCTACAATGAGCAGTTCTTC. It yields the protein CASSLWAPYAYNEQFF.

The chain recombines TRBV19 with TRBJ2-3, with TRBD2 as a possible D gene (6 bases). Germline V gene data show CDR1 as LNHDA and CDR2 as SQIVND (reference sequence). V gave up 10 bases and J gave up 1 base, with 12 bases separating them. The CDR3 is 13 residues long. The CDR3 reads CATRGGGTDTQYF. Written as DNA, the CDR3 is TGTGCCACCAGAGGAGGGGGCACAGATACGCAGTATTTT.

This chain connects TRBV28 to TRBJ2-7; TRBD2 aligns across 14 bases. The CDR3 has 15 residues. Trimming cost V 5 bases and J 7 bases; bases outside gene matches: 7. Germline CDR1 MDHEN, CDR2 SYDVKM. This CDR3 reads CASSPGTSGSREQYF. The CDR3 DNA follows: TGTGCCAGCAGTCCAGGGACTAGCGGGAGCAGAGAGCAGTACTTC.

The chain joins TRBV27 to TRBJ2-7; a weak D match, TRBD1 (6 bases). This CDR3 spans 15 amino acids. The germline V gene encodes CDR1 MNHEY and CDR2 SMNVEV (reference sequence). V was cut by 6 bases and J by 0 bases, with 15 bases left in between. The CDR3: CASRAADRPSYEQYF. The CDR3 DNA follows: TGTGCCAGCAGAGCTGCAGACAGGCCCTCCTACGAGCAGTACTTC.

The CDR3 DNA reads as TGCGCCAGTAGCAGTCACTTTCTCCGGGAGACCCAGTACTTC. Protein: CASSSHFLRETQYF. The chain couples TRBV5-1 to TRBJ2-5; D is unclear. Germline V gene sequence: CDR1 SGHRS, CDR2 YFSETQ. V was shortened by 8 bases and J by 5 bases, with 19 bases between the two germline ends. The CDR3 is made up of 14 amino acids.

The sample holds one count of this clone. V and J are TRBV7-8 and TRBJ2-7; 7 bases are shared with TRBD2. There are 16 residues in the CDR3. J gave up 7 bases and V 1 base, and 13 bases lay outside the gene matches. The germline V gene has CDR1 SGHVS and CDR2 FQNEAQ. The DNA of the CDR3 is TGTGCCAGCAGCTTAGGAGTGGGCGGGAGCTCTTATGAGCAGTACTTC. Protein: CASSLGVGGSSYEQYF.